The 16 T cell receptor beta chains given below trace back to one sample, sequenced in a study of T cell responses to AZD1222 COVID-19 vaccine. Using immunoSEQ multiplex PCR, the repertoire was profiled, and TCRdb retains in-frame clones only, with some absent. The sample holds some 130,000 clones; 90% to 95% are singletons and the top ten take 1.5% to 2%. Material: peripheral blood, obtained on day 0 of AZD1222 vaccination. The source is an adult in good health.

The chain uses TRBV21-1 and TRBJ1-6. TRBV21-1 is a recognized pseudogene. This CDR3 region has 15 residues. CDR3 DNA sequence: TGTGCCAGCAGCAAAGTTCGGAGTCCGAATTCACCCCTCCACTTT. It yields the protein CASSKVRSPNSPLHF.

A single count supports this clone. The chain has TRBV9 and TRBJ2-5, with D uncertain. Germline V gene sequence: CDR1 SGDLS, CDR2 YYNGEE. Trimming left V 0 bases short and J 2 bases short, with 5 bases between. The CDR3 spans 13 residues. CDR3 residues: CASSVATQETQYF. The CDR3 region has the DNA TGTGCCAGCAGCGTAGCTACGCAAGAGACCCAGTACTTC.

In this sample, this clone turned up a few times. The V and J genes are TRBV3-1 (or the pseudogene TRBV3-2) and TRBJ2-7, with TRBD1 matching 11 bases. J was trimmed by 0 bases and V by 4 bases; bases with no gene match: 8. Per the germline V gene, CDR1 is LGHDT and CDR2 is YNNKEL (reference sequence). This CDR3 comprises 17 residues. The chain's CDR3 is CASSRTGGLAGSYEQYF. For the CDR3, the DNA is TGTGCCAGCAGCCGGACAGGGGGCCTAGCGGGCTCCTACGAGCAGTACTTC.

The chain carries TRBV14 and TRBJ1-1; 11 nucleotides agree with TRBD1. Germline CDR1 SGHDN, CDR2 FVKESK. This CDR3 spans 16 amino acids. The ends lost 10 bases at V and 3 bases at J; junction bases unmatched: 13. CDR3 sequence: CAIFLVTGQGDTEAFF. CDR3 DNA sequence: TGTGCCATCTTCCTGGTAACGGGACAGGGGGACACTGAAGCTTTCTTT.

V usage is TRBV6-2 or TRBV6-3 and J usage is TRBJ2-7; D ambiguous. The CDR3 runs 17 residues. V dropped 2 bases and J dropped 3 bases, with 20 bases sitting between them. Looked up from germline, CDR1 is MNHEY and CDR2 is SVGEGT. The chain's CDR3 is CASSYTQTTSWGYEQYF. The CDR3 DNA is TGTGCCAGCAGTTACACACAAACGACGTCCTGGGGCTACGAGCAGTACTTC.

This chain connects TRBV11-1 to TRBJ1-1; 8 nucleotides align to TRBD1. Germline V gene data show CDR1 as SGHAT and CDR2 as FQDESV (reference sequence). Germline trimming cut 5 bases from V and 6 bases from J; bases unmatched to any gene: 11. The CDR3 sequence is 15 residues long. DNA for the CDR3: TGTGCCAGCAGCACGACAGGGGAATTGAGGGCTGAAGCTTTCTTT. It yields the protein CASSTTGELRAEAFF.

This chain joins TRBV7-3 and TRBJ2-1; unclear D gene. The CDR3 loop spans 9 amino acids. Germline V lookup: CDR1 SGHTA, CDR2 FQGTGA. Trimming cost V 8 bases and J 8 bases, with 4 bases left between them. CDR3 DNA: TGTGCCAGCGGGGATGAGCAGTTCTTC. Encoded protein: CASGDEQFF.

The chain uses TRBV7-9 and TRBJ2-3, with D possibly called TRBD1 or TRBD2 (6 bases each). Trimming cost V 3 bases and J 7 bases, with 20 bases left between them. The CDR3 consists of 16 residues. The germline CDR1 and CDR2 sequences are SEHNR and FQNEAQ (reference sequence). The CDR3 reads CASSFVGGGPGNTQYF. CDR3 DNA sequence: TGTGCCAGCAGCTTCGTAGGTGGGGGGCCCGGGAATACGCAGTATTTT.

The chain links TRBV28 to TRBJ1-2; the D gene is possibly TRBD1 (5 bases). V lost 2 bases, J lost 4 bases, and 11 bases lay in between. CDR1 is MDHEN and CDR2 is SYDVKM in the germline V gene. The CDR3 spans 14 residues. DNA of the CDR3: TGTGCCAGCAGTTTAGTTGAGGGGACCTATGGCTACACCTTC. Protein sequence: CASSLVEGTYGYTF.

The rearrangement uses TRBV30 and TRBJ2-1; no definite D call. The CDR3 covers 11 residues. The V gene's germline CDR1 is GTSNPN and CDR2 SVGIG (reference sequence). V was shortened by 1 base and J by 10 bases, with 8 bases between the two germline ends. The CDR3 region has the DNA TGTGCCTGGAGTGGCCAGTGGGAGCAGTTCTTC. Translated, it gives CAWSGQWEQFF.

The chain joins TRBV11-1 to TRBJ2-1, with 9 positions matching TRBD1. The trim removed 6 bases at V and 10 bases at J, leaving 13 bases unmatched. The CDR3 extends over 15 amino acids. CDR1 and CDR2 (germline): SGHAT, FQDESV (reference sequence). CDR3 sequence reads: CASRASAQGAGEQFF. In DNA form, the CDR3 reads TGTGCCAGCAGGGCTTCGGCACAGGGGGCGGGGGAGCAGTTCTTC.

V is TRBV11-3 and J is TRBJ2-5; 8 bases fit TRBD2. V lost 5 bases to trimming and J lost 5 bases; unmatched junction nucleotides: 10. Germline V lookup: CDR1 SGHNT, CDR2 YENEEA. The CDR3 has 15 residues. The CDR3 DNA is TGTGCCAGCAGCGAGATAGCGGGACCTAGGGAGACCCAGTACTTC. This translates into CASSEIAGPRETQYF.

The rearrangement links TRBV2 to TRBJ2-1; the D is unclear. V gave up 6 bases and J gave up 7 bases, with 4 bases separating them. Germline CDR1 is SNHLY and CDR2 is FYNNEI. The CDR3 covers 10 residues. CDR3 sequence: CASRRNEQFF. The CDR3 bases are TGTGCCAGCAGACGAAATGAGCAGTTCTTC.

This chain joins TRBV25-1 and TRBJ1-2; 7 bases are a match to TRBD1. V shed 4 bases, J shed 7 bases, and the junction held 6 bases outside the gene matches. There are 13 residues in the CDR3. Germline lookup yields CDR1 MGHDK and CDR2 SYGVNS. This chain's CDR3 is CASSADRVGGYTF. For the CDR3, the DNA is TGTGCCAGCAGTGCCGACAGGGTAGGTGGCTACACCTTC.

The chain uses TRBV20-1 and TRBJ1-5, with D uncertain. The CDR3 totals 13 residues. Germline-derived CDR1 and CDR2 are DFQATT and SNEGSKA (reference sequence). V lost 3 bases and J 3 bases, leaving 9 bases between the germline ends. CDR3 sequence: CSASATLNQPQHF. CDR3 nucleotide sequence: TGCAGTGCTAGTGCTACCCTCAATCAGCCCCAGCATTTT.

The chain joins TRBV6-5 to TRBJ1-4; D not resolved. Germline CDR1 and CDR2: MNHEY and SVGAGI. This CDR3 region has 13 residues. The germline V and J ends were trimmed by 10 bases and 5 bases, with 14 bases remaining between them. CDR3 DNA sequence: TGTGCCACCGCTCAACTAGACAATGAAAAACTGTTTTTT. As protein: CATAQLDNEKLFF.